The TCR beta chain described here comes from a study of Graves' ophthalmopathy and Graves' hyperthyroidism (dated by TCRdb to 2017 to 2018). Describing the broader study: Peripheral blood was collected at initial diagnosis, prior to any treatment. TCR beta repertoire signatures were used to distinguish Graves' ophthalmopathy from Graves' hyperthyroidism and to predict progression to ophthalmopathy. In total, some 140 blood samples were TCR-sequenced: approximately 42 ophthalmopathy, some 80 hyperthyroidism and roughly 17 hyperthyroidism-to-ophthalmopathy patients. To explore V-J signatures distinguishing ophthalmopathy from hyperthyroidism, a discovery set of 100 patients (roughly 44 ophthalmopathy, about 57 stable hyperthyroidism) was enrolled. The independent validation cohort included 20 or so hyperthyroidism patients plus 17 patients who later progressed from hyperthyroidism to ophthalmopathy. T-cell repertoires of thyroid tissue and blood were compared in a handful of hyperthyroidism patients. Following sample collection, hyperthyroidism patients were given methimazole at a starting dose of 30 mg daily, and ophthalmopathy patients were given high-dose intravenous methylprednisolone.

This clonotype was detected ten times or more. Its antigen remains undetermined. Base qualities are not at hand, and no much larger clone is one base apart. The germline V gene (reference sequence) supplies CDR1 DFQATT and CDR2 SNEGSKA. The CDR3 runs 13 residues from the cysteine to the phenylalanine. Only CDR3 DNA is held: 39 bases, read in frame from base 1. V drops 4 bases and J drops 5 bases, leaving 11 bases in between. The investigation overall reported the following: In cross-validation, the 13-signature model distinguished ophthalmopathy from stable hyperthyroidism with less than 90% sensitivity and around 83% specificity, while in the test set the corresponding values were around 79% and 71%. No statistical method was used to set the sample size in advance, and the investigators knew which group each participant was assigned to. In validation, the model predicted ophthalmopathy progression with 55% to 71% sensitivity and roughly 72% specificity; 12 predicted patients were CT-confirmed with GO in a median of approximately six months. Most expanded thyroid clonotypes with a frequency above 0.001 also appeared in blood, which suggests that blood repertoires may reflect the immune response in the thyroid.

For repertoire sequencing, TCR beta CDR3 regions were amplified from RNA transcripts. HTBI primers and the Qiagen OneStep RT-PCR kit were used in a first-round RT-PCR, which was followed by a second-round multiplex PCR, size selection and purification. Libraries were sequenced on an Illumina HiSeq2000 using paired-end 100 bp reads. For the original study's pipeline: SOAPnuke was used to process the reads, removing any read that contained adapters or uncalled bases, had a mean Phred below 15, or lacked an exact match to the constant primer or identifier. COPE v1.2.5 was used to merge high-quality paired reads. Clonotypes were defined as unique nucleotide sequences and were aligned to IMGT TRB V, D and J references using MiTCR v1.1. Only V-J combinations with frequency above 0.0001 were analysed, covering 98% to 99.2% of repertoires. For each V-J combination, a TCR clonal expansion and chaos score was defined as F50 clonal expansion divided by the chaos observed in the TCRdist matrix. Welch's t-statistics and random forest were used to narrow the features down to around 13 V-J combinations, which were then fed into a naive Bayes classifier. The Morisita-Horn index was used to measure how similar the thyroid and blood repertoires were. TCRdb ran its own pipeline on the public reads, namely fastp trimming at Q25 and MiXCR clone calling, and kept in-frame beta chains. A single entry per CDR3 protein holds the most common genes and DNA from its merged rows. What appears here as the V and J calls and clone size reflects TCRdb's work, not the paper's. Recorded for this sample are approximately 700,000 distinct CDR3 sequences; about 40% of them occurred a single time. The ten largest clonotypes hold more than 3% of the sample.

Patients with ophthalmopathy had moderately to severely active disease, with a Clinical Activity Score of 3 or more, a NOSPECS grade of 4 or more, and a disease duration of less than 3 months. Anyone with other autoimmune diseases, uncontrolled infections, pregnancy or lactation was excluded from the study. Diagnosis relied on clinical symptoms, serum thyroxine, TRAb, thyroid ultrasound and orbital computed tomography. Ficoll-Paque density gradient centrifugation was used to isolate PBMCs from 8 to 10 ml of fresh peripheral blood. Total RNA was extracted using Trizol reagent, and RNA quality was checked on an Agilent 2100 Bioanalyzer.

Material: peripheral blood. The receptor chain draws on TRBV20-1 and TRBJ1-4; confidence is insufficient to name the D gene. This TCR was recovered from an adult man with Graves' ophthalmopathy. The base sequence is TGCAGTGCTAACATAGGAGGGAATGAAAAACTGTTTTTT. Its translation reads: CSANIGGNEKLFF.